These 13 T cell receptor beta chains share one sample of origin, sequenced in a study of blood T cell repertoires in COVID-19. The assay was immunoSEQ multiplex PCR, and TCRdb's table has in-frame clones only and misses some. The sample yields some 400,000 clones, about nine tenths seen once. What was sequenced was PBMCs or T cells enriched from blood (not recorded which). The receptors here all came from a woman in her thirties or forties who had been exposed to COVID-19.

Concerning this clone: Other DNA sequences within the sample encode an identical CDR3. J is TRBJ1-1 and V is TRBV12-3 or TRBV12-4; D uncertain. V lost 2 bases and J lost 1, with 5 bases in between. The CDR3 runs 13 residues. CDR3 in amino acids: CASSLRENTEAFF. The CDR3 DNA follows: TGTGCCAGCAGTTTACGAGAGAACACTGAAGCTTTCTTT.

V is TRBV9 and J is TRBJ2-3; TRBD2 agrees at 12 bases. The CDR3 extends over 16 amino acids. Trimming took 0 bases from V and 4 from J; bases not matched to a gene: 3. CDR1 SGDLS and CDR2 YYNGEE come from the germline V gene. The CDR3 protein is CASSVDTSGGPDTQYF. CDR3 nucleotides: TGTGCCAGCAGCGTAGACACTAGCGGGGGGCCAGATACGCAGTATTTT.

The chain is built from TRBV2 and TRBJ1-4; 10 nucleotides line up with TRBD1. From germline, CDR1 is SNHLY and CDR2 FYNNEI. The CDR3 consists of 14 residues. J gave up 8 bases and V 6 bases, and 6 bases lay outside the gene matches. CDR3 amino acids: CASSRTGGREKLFF. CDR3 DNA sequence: TGTGCCAGCAGCAGGACAGGGGGGCGAGAAAAACTGTTTTTT.

The CDR3 region is CASSPGDTGGYTF. CDR3 sequence (DNA): TGTGCCAGCTCCCCCGGTGATACGGGAGGCTACACCTTC. The chain is built from TRBV18 and TRBJ1-2; unclear D gene. There are 13 residues in the CDR3. Germline CDR1 KGHSH, CDR2 LQKENI. Trimming stripped 6 bases from V and 8 bases from J, with 16 bases between.

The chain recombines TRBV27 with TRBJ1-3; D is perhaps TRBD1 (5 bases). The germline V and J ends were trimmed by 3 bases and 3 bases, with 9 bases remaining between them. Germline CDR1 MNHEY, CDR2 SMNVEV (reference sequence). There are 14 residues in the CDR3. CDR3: CASSFLGDGNTIYF. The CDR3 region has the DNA TGTGCCAGCAGTTTCCTAGGGGATGGAAACACCATATATTTT.

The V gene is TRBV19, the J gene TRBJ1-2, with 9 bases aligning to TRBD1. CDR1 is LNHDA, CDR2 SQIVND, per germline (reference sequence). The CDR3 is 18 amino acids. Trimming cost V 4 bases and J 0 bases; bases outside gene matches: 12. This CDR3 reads CASSKSWTGVQANYGYTF. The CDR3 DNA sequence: TGTGCCAGTAGTAAGAGCTGGACAGGGGTCCAAGCTAACTATGGCTACACCTTC. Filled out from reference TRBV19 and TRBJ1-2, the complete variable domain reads DGGITQSPKYLFRKEGQNVTLSCEQNLNHDAMYWYRQDPGQGLRLIYYSQIVNDFQKGDIAEGYSVSREKKESFPLTVTSAQKNPTAFYLCASSKSWTGVQANYGYTFGSGTRLTVV.

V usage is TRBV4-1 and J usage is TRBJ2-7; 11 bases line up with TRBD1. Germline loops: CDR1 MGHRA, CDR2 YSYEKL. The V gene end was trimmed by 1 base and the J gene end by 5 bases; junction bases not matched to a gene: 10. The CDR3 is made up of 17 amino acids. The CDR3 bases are TGCGCCAGCAGCCAAGTAGGACAGGGGGCACCTACCCACGAGCAGTACTTC. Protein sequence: CASSQVGQGAPTHEQYF.

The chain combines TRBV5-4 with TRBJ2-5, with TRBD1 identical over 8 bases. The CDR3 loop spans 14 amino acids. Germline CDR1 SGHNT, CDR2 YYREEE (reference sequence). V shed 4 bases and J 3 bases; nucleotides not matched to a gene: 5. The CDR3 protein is CASSTRTGKETQYF. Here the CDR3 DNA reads TGTGCCAGCAGCACCCGGACAGGGAAAGAGACCCAGTACTTC. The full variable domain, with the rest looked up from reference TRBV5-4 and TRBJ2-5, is ETGVTQSPTHLIKTRGQQVTLRCSSQSGHNTVSWYQQALGQGPQFIFQYYREEENGRGNFPPRFSGLQFPNYSSELNVNALELDDSALYLCASSTRTGKETQYFGPGTRLLVL.

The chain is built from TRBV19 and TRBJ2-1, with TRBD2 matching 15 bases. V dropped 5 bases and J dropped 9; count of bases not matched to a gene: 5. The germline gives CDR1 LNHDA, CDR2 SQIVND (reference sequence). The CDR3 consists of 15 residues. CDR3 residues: CASSPGLAGGGEQFF. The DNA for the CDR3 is TGTGCCAGTAGTCCGGGACTAGCGGGAGGCGGTGAGCAGTTCTTC. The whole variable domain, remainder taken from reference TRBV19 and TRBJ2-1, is DGGITQSPKYLFRKEGQNVTLSCEQNLNHDAMYWYRQDPGQGLRLIYYSQIVNDFQKGDIAEGYSVSREKKESFPLTVTSAQKNPTAFYLCASSPGLAGGGEQFFGPGTRLTVL.

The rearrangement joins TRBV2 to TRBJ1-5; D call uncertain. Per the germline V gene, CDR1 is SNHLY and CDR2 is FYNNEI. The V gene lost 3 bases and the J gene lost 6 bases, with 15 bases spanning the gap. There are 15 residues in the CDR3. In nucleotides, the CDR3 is TGTGCCAGCAGTGACAGCCCCCCTACTAGTCAGCCCCAGCATTTT. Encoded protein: CASSDSPPTSQPQHF.

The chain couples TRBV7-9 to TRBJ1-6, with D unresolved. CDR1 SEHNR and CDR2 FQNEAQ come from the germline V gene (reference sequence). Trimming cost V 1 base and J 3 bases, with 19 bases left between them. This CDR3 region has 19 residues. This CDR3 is CASSLEEQIGHNYNSPLHF. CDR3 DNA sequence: TGTGCCAGCAGCTTAGAGGAACAGATCGGTCATAACTATAATTCACCCCTCCACTTT.

The CDR3 reads CASSQSWRPNYGYTF. The CDR3 DNA follows: TGTGCCAGCAGCCAATCGTGGCGGCCGAACTATGGCTACACCTTC. V and J are TRBV16 and TRBJ1-2; D is unresolved. V lost 0 bases to trimming and J lost 2 bases, with 10 bases between them. Germline-derived CDR1 and CDR2 are KGHSY and FQNENV. The length of the CDR3 is 15 residues.

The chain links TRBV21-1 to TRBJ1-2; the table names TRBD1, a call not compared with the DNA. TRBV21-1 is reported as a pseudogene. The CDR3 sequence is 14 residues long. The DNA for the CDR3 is TGTGCCAGGTACCACAGGGGTTACAACTATGGCTACACCTTC. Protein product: CARYHRGYNYGYTF.